The 3 T cell receptor beta chains listed next were all sequenced from one sample in a study of blood T cell repertoires in COVID-19 (dated by TCRdb to 2018 to 2020). Library generation was performed with the immunoSEQ multiplex PCR assay. The source is immuneACCESS, and TCRdb retained only in-frame sequences with V and J called. Part of the clones is not carried over; for the studies checked, unresolved V genes explain less than half of this, and the remainder is unexplained. Counted in this sample were around 260,000 clones; about 85% of them appeared once. The leading ten clones occupy 0.75% to 0.95% of the sample. Sequenced: peripheral blood. These receptors all stem from a human donor with COVID-19, enrolled during active disease. The donor label of this sample is uncertain.

This chain joins TRBV30 and TRBJ1-5, with D possibly TRBD1 on 6 matching bases. V was shortened by 1 base and J by 7 bases, with 14 bases between the two germline ends. The CDR3 length is 14 residues. Germline values: CDR1 GTSNPN, CDR2 SVGIG (reference sequence). CDR3 sequence (DNA): TGTGCCTGGAGTGACGTAGGGGGAAACCAGCCCCAGCATTTT. It codes for CAWSDVGGNQPQHF.

The chain has TRBV5-4 and TRBJ1-2; the match to TRBD1 covers 7 bases. This CDR3 is built from 14 residues. V trimming: 4 bases; J trimming: 0 bases; junction bases outside the gene matches: 3. CDR1 and CDR2 (germline): SGHNT, YYREEE (reference sequence). This CDR3 is CASSPGQPNYGYTF. The CDR3 coding sequence is TGTGCCAGCAGCCCGGGACAGCCTAACTATGGCTACACCTTC.

The chain is built from TRBV28 and TRBJ2-2; D might be TRBD2 (6 bases). The CDR3 is 15 amino acids. The germline V and J ends were trimmed by 3 bases and 6 bases, with 14 bases remaining between them. Germline CDR1 reads MDHEN; CDR2 reads SYDVKM. The CDR3 DNA reads TGTGCCAGCAGTTTTACCCGGGAGATCGCCGGGGAGCTGTTTTTT. It specifies CASSFTREIAGELFF.